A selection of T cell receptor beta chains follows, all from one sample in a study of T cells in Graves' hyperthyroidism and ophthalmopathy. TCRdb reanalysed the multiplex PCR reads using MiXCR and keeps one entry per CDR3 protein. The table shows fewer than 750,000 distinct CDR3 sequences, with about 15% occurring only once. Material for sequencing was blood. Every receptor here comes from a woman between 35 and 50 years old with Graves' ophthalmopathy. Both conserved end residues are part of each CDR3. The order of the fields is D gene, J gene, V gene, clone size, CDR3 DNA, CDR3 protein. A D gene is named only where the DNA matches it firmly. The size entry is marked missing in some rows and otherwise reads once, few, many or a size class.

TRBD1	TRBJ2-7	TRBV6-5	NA	TGTGCCAGCAGTTACAGAGGAACAGGGGGCGAGCAGTACTTC	CASSYRGTGGEQYF
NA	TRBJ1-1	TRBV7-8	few	TGTGCCAGCAGCCTGGGGGGGTTCACTGAAACTTTCTTT	CASSLGGFTETFF
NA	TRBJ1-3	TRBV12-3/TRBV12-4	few	TGTGCCAGCAGTTCAGGGGAAAACCGCCTCTCTGGAAACACCATATATTTT	CASSSGENRLSGNTIYF
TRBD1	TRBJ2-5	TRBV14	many	TGTGCCAGCAGCCAGCTGGGGACAGCTCAAGAGACCCAGTACTTC	CASSQLGTAQETQYF
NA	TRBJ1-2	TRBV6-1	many	TGTGCCAGCGAAGAGAACCCGGGGACCTATGGCTACACCTTC	CASEENPGTYGYTF
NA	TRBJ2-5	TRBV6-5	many	TGTGCCAGCTTAGGGACTTTTCAAGAGACCCAGTACTTC	CASLGTFQETQYF
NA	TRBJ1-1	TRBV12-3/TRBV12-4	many	TGTGCCAGCAGTTTATCCGGCCGGGGCTTGAAAGCTTTCTTT	CASSLSGRGLKAFF
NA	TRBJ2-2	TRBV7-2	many	TGTGCCAGCAGCCTACACTTGAACACCGGGGAGCTGTTTTTT	CASSLHLNTGELFF
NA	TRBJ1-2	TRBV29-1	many	TGCAGCGTCCGGGACACCACTAACTATGGCTACACCTTC	CSVRDTTNYGYTF
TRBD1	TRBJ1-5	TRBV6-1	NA	TGTGCCAGCAGTGAATCGGACAGGGCGGTCAATCAGCCCCAGCATTTT	CASSESDRAVNQPQHF
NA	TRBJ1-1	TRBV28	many	TGTGCCAGCAGTCCGAGGGGCGCTCCCTTCATGAACACTGAAGCTTTCTTT	CASSPRGAPFMNTEAFF
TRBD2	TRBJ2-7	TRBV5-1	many	TGCGCCAGCAGCTTTAGACTAGCGGTAAACGAGCAGTACTTC	CASSFRLAVNEQYF